These 24 T cell receptor beta chains share one sample of origin, sequenced in a study of graft-versus-host responses after intestinal transplantation (dated by TCRdb to the early 2020s). Library preparation employed the immunoSEQ multiplex PCR assay. TCRdb retrieved this table from immuneACCESS and kept in-frame rearrangements only. Not all clones are present; in checked studies, unresolved V genes account for under half, and no reason is known for the remainder. This sample lists 80,000 to 100,000 clones; around 92% were detected once. Under 0.2% of the sample is taken by the ten largest. The time point label on this specimen signifies: cells obtained before transplantation from donor or recipient. No antigen has been assigned to these receptors. The sample was unstimulated CD4+ T cells sorted from spleen or lymph node cells, taken before transplant. All receptors derive from a human donor who was the organ donor for an intestinal transplant.

This clone showed up just a few times. The chain uses TRBV5-1 and TRBJ1-4; 7 nucleotides align to TRBD1. With 2 bases clipped from V and 0 bases from J, the junction kept 4 bases outside the gene matches. The germline V gene has CDR1 SGHRS and CDR2 YFSETQ. The CDR3 is made up of 16 amino acids. The CDR3 sequence: CASSFQTGATNEKLFF. The CDR3 coding sequence is TGCGCCAGCAGCTTTCAAACAGGGGCAACTAATGAAAAACTGTTTTTT.

This chain joins TRBV18 and TRBJ1-1; 9 nucleotides align to TRBD1. The CDR3 sequence is 17 residues long. V lost 4 bases, J lost 5 bases, and 14 bases stayed unmatched. In germline, CDR1 is KGHSH, CDR2 LQKENI. CDR3 amino acids: CASSQLPRTGGVTEAFF. The CDR3 coding sequence is TGTGCCAGCTCACAGTTACCCCGCACAGGGGGCGTAACTGAAGCTTTCTTT.

V is TRBV7-3 and J is TRBJ2-3; 9 nucleotides line up with TRBD1. The CDR3 has 14 residues. In germline, CDR1 is SGHTA, CDR2 FQGTGA. V was clipped by 5 bases and J by 6 bases; unmatched bases: 6. The CDR3 sequence: CASSTTGGRDTQYF. The CDR3 DNA sequence: TGTGCCAGCAGCACCACAGGGGGCCGCGATACGCAGTATTTT.

The chain combines TRBV7-9 with TRBJ2-3, with D perhaps TRBD1 (6 bases). The length of the CDR3 is 12 residues. Per the germline V gene, CDR1 is SEHNR and CDR2 is FQNEAQ (reference sequence). V was clipped by 4 bases and J by 6 bases, with 8 bases between them. The CDR3 bases are TGTGCCAGCAGCTATAGGGGGGATACGCAGTATTTT. This sequence encodes CASSYRGDTQYF.

The chain recombines TRBV7-9 with TRBJ2-7; 9 bases are shared with TRBD1. Germline lookup yields CDR1 SEHNR and CDR2 FQNEAQ (reference sequence). The trim removed 5 bases at V and 4 bases at J, leaving 12 bases unmatched. This CDR3 has 16 amino acids. The CDR3 DNA reads TGTGCCAGCAGCAAAAGAGTGGGACAGGGTCGATACGAGCAGTACTTC. It yields the protein CASSKRVGQGRYEQYF.

The CDR3 spells CASSDEGGRTDTQYF. Here the CDR3 DNA reads TGTGCCAGCAGTGATGAGGGGGGGCGCACAGATACGCAGTATTTT. The gene calls are TRBV6-1 and TRBJ2-3; D might be TRBD2 (7 bases). The CDR3 has 15 residues. Germline CDR1 and CDR2: MNHNS and SASEGT. Trimming left V 3 bases short and J 1 base short, with 11 bases between.

This clone was counted a few times. The V call is TRBV19, the J call TRBJ1-5; 11 positions agree with TRBD1. Germline loops: CDR1 LNHDA, CDR2 SQIVND (reference sequence). The length of the CDR3 is 16 residues. J lost 6 bases, V lost 3 bases, and 7 bases had no gene match. CDR3 coding DNA: TGTGCCAGTAGTATGAGTCGGGGGACAGGGGGTCAGCCCCAGCATTTT. This encodes CASSMSRGTGGQPQHF.

In its sample, this clone was seen once. This sequence joins TRBV30 and TRBJ1-5, with TRBD1 identical over 8 bases. The junction had 7 bases not matched to a gene; V was cut back by 5 bases and J by 4 bases. The CDR3 extends over 14 amino acids. Germline CDR1 GTSNPN, CDR2 SVGIG (reference sequence). For the CDR3, the DNA is TGTGCCTGGGGACAGGGAATGGGTAATCAGCCCCAGCATTTT. Its translation: CAWGQGMGNQPQHF.

Here the CDR3 DNA reads TGTGCCAGCAGTCAGGGACAGCCCTATGGCTACACCTTC. This translates into CASSQGQPYGYTF. This chain joins TRBV6-5 and TRBJ1-2, with 7 bases lining up with TRBD1. CDR1 and CDR2 from the germline V gene are MNHEY and SVGAGI. The CDR3 loop spans 13 amino acids. The ends lost 5 bases at V and 4 bases at J; junction bases unmatched: 4.

The rearrangement uses TRBV4-2 and TRBJ2-5; unclear D gene. CDR1 is LGHNA, CDR2 YNFKEQ, per germline. The CDR3 covers 14 residues. Trimming left V 1 base short and J 3 bases short, with 9 bases between. The CDR3 protein is CASSQANSKETQYF. CDR3 nucleotides: TGTGCCAGCAGCCAAGCTAACAGCAAAGAGACCCAGTACTTC.

The chain couples TRBV4-2 to TRBJ1-2; D is unresolved. Trimming took 0 bases from V and 3 from J, leaving 14 bases between them. CDR3 size: 16 residues. Per germline, CDR1 LGHNA and CDR2 YNFKEQ. CDR3 nucleotides: TGTGCCAGCAGCCAAGAGGAGTGGGCCGGGGACTATGGCTACACCTTC. It translates to CASSQEEWAGDYGYTF.

This chain connects TRBV7-2 to TRBJ1-4; a possible D gene is TRBD1 (5 bases). The CDR3 totals 15 residues. Trimming removed 3 bases from V and 5 bases from J, with 13 bases in between. Germline CDR1 is SGHTA and CDR2 is FQGNSA. As DNA, the CDR3 is TGTGCCAGCAGCTTTCAGGTGGGGCTGAATGAAAAACTGTTTTTT. Its translation is CASSFQVGLNEKLFF.

The chain recombines TRBV19 with TRBJ2-5; the D is unclear. CDR1 is LNHDA, CDR2 SQIVND, per germline (reference sequence). V lost 0 bases and J 3 bases, leaving 11 bases between the germline ends. The CDR3 length is 15 residues. CDR3 sequence: CASSIDVGRKETQYF. The CDR3 bases are TGTGCCAGTAGTATAGACGTGGGCCGCAAAGAGACCCAGTACTTC.

J is TRBJ1-5 and V is TRBV5-6, with D possibly being TRBD1 (5 bases). The CDR3 is 13 amino acids. CDR1 and CDR2 (germline): SGHDT, YYEEEE. Trimming pared 2 bases from V and 7 bases from J, leaving 10 bases between. The CDR3 spells CASSFRGGQPQHF. CDR3 DNA: TGTGCCAGCAGCTTCCGGGGGGGGCAGCCCCAGCATTTT.

This chain joins TRBV7-2 and TRBJ1-6, with D unclear. Trimming pared 4 bases from V and 9 bases from J, leaving 16 bases between. Germline V gene data show CDR1 as SGHTA and CDR2 as FQGNSA. The CDR3 sequence is 15 residues long. This CDR3 reads CASSSTWRGLSPLHF. CDR3 nucleotides: TGTGCCAGCAGCTCAACATGGAGAGGGCTTTCACCCCTCCACTTT.

The rearrangement joins TRBV4-2 to TRBJ2-7; 7 bases map to TRBD2. Germline CDR1 LGHNA, CDR2 YNFKEQ. Unmatched junction bases numbered 4, after V lost 0 bases and J lost 2 bases. CDR3 length: 15 amino acids. The CDR3 loop reads CASSQEIAGPYEQYF. CDR3 sequence (DNA): TGTGCCAGCAGCCAAGAGATAGCGGGCCCCTACGAGCAGTACTTC.

This clone was recorded only once. This chain links TRBV7-2 with TRBJ1-1, with a tentative D call TRBD1 (5 bases). This CDR3 is built from 13 residues. Trimming left V 2 bases short and J 6 bases short, with 10 bases between. Germline CDR1 and CDR2: SGHTA and FQGNSA. CDR3 DNA sequence: TGTGCCAGCAGCTTAAGGGGAGGACCTGAAGCTTTCTTT. As protein: CASSLRGGPEAFF.

The chain joins TRBV14 to TRBJ2-3; TRBD1 matches 7 bases. Trimming removed 4 bases from V and 2 bases from J; junction bases left unmatched: 3. The V gene's germline CDR1 is SGHDN and CDR2 FVKESK. This CDR3 contains 14 residues. The CDR3 DNA reads as TGTGCCAGCAGCCGGGACAGCACCACAGATACGCAGTATTTT. As protein: CASSRDSTTDTQYF.

The chain has TRBV19 and TRBJ1-2; 7 bases map to TRBD1. Germline V gene sequence: CDR1 LNHDA, CDR2 SQIVND (reference sequence). J gave up 5 bases and V 5 bases, and 5 bases lay outside the gene matches. The length of the CDR3 is 13 residues. The CDR3 sequence: CASSPRQGYGYTF. For the CDR3, the DNA is TGTGCCAGTAGTCCCCGACAGGGTTATGGCTACACCTTC.

J is TRBJ2-3 and V is TRBV6-6; D may be TRBD1 (6 bases). The CDR3 runs 15 residues. Trimming left V 2 bases short and J 4 bases short, with 13 bases between. CDR1 is MNHNY and CDR2 is SVGAGI in the germline V gene (reference sequence). CDR3 bases: TGTGCCAGCAGTTACCCGCGGGCAGGGGCAGATACGCAGTATTTT. Amino acids: CASSYPRAGADTQYF.

This chain uses TRBV4-2 with TRBJ1-5; D might be TRBD1 (6 bases). Germline V gives CDR1 LGHNA, CDR2 YNFKEQ. The V and J ends lost 3 bases and 1 base respectively, with 19 bases between them. CDR3 size: 18 residues. Here the CDR3 DNA reads TGTGCCAGCAGCCAGGAACTACGGGGAGGGGGGAGCAATCAGCCCCAGCATTTT. It yields the protein CASSQELRGGGSNQPQHF.

The rearrangement joins TRBV4-2 to TRBJ2-7; 9 nucleotides match TRBD2. The CDR3 sequence is 18 residues long. J was trimmed by 1 base and V by 0 bases; bases with no gene match: 10. The germline V gene has CDR1 LGHNA and CDR2 YNFKEQ. The CDR3 reads CASSQDPRLAGLSYEQYF. The CDR3 DNA reads as TGTGCCAGCAGCCAAGACCCGCGGCTAGCGGGGCTATCCTACGAGCAGTACTTC.

The chain links TRBV10-3 to TRBJ1-2; D is undetermined. This CDR3 spans 17 amino acids. V lost 0 bases to trimming and J lost 0 bases, with 14 bases between them. Looked up from germline, CDR1 is ENHRY and CDR2 is SYGVKD. CDR3 bases: TGTGCCATCAGTGAGTCGAGACATCTGGGTTCTAACTATGGCTACACCTTC. As protein: CAISESRHLGSNYGYTF.

The V call is TRBV7-2, the J call TRBJ2-3; D unclear. CDR3 length: 12 amino acids. The V and J ends lost 4 bases and 4 bases respectively, with 6 bases between them. The germline gives CDR1 SGHTA, CDR2 FQGNSA. In nucleotides, the CDR3 is TGTGCCAGCAGCTCGTACTCAGATACGCAGTATTTT. Its translation is CASSSYSDTQYF. The complete variable domain, with remaining parts taken from reference TRBV7-2 and TRBJ2-3, reads GAGVSQSPSNKVTEKGKDVELRCDPISGHTALYWYRQSLGQGLEFLIYFQGNSAPDKSGLPSDRFSAERTGGSVSTLTIQRTQQEDSAVYLCASSSYSDTQYFGPGTRLTVL.